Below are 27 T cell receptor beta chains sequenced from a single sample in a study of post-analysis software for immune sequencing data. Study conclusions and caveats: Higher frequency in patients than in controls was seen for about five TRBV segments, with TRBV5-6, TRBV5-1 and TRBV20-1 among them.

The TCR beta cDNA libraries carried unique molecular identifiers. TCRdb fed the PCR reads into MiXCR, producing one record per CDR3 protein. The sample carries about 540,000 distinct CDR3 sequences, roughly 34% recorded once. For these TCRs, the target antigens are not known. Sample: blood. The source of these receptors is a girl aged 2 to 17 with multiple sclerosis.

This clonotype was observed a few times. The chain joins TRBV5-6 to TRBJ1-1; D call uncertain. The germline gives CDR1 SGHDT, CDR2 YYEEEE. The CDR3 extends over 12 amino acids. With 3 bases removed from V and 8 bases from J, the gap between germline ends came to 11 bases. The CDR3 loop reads CASSSRLTEAFF. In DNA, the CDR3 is TGTGCCAGCAGCTCCCGTCTTACCGAAGCTTTCTTT.

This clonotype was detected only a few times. CDR3 sequence: CASPGGSDTQYF. The DNA for the CDR3 is TGTGCCAGCCCGGGGGGATCAGATACGCAGTATTTT. The J gene is TRBJ2-3, the V gene TRBV6-8; 7 bases line up with TRBD2. This CDR3 region has 12 residues. The germline gives CDR1 MNHGY, CDR2 SAAAGT. Trimming took 8 bases from V and 4 from J; bases not matched to a gene: 3.

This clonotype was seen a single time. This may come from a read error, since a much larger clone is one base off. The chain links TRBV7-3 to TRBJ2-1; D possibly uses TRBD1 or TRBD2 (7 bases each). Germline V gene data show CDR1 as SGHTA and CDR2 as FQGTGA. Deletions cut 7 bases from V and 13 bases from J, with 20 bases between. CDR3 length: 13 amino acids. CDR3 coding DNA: TGTGCCAGCACCCAGGGGGGGCTAGAGACCCAGTTCTTC. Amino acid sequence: CASTQGGLETQFF.

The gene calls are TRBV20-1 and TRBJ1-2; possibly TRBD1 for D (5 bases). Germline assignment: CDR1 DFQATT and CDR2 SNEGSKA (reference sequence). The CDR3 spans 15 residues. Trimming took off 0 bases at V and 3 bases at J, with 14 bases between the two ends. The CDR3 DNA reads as TGCAGTGCTAGAGATAGAACGGGACGCTACTATGGCTACACCTTC. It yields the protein CSARDRTGRYYGYTF.

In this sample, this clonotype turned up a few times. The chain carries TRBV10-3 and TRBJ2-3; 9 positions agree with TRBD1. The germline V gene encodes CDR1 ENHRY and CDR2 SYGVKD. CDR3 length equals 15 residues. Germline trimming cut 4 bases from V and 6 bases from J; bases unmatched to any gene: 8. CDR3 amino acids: CAISVGTGRRDTQYF. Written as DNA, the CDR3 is TGTGCCATCAGTGTGGGGACAGGGAGGAGGGATACGCAGTATTTT.

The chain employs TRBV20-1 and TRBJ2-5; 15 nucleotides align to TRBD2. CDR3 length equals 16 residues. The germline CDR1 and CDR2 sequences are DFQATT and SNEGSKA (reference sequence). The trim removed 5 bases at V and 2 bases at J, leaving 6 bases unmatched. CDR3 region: CSASGTSGGPQETQYF. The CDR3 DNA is TGCAGTGCTTCTGGGACTAGCGGGGGGCCTCAAGAGACCCAGTACTTC.

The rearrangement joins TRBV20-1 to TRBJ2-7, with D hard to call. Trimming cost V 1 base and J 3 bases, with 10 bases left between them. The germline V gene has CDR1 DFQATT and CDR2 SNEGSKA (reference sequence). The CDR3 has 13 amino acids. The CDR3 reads CSARVTSHYEQYF. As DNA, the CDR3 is TGCAGTGCTAGAGTGACTTCCCACTACGAGCAGTACTTC.

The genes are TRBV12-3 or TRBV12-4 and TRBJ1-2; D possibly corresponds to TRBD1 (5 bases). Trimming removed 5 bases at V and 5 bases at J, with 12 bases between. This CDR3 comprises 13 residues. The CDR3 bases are TGTGCCAGCAGTCTCGGACACGGGTATGGCTACACCTTC. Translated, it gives CASSLGHGYGYTF.

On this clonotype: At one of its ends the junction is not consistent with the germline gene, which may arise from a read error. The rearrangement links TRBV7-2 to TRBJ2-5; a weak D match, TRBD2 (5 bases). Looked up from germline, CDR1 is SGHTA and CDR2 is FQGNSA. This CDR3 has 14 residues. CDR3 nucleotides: TGTGCCAGCAGCTTGCCCCCCATGAGGGAGACTCAGTACTTC. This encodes CASSLPPMRETQYF.

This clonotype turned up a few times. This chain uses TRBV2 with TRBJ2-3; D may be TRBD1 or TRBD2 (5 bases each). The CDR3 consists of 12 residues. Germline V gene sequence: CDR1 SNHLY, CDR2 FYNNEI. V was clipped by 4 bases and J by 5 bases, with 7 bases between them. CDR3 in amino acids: CASSAGGDTQYF. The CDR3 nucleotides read TGTGCCAGCAGTGCTGGGGGAGATACGCAGTATTTT.

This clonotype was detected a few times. CDR3 in DNA: TGCGCCAGCAGCTGGACGACCGGGACAGGGCACAATGAGCAGTTCTTC. This sequence encodes CASSWTTGTGHNEQFF. The chain joins TRBV5-1 to TRBJ2-1; 9 bases fit TRBD1. V lost 3 bases and J lost 5; bases outside the gene matches: 9. The CDR3 sequence is 16 residues long. Per the germline V gene, CDR1 is SGHRS and CDR2 is YFSETQ.

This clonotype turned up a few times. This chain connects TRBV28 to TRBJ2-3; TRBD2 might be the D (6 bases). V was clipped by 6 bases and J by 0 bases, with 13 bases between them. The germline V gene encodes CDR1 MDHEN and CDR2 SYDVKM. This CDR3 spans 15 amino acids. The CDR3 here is CASSLALGSTDTQYF. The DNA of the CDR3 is TGTGCCAGCAGCCTAGCGCTCGGTAGCACAGATACGCAGTATTTT.

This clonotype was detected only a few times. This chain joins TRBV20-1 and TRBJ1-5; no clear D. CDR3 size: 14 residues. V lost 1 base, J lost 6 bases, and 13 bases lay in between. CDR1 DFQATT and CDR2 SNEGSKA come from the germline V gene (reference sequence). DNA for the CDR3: TGCAGTGCTAGAGTAACAGAGCGAAGTCAGCCCCAGCATTTT. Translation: CSARVTERSQPQHF.

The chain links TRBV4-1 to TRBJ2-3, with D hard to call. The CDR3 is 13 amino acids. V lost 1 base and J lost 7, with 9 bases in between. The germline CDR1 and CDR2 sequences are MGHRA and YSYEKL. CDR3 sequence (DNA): TGCGCCAGCAGCCAAGCGCTCCGATATACGCAGTATTTT. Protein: CASSQALRYTQYF.

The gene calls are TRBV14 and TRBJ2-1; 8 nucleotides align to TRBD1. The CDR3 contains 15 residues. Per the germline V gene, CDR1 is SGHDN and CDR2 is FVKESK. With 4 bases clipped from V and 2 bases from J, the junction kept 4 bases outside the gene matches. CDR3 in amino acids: CASSRGQGTYNEQFF. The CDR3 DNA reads TGTGCCAGCAGCCGTGGACAGGGTACCTACAATGAGCAGTTCTTC.

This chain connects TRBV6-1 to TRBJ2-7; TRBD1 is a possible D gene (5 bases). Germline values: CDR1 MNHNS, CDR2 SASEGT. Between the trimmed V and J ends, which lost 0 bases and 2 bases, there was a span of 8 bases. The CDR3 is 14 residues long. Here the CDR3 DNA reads TGTGCCAGCAGTGAAGCCGACAGCACCTACGAGCAGTACTTC. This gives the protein CASSEADSTYEQYF.

The CDR3 is CASSPLRVGGQGVEQFF. CDR3 in DNA: TGTGCCAGCAGTCCCCTAAGGGTAGGGGGACAGGGGGTTGAGCAGTTCTTC. V and J are TRBV12-3 or TRBV12-4 and TRBJ2-1; 11 bases match TRBD1. The CDR3 runs to 17 residues. V dropped 5 bases and J dropped 9; count of bases not matched to a gene: 15.

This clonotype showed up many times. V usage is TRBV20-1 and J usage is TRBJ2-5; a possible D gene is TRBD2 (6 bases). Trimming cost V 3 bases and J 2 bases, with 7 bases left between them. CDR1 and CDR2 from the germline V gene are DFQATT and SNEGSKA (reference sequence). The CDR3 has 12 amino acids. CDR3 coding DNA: TGCAGTGCTAGGGGGACTCAAGAGACCCAGTACTTC. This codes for CSARGTQETQYF.

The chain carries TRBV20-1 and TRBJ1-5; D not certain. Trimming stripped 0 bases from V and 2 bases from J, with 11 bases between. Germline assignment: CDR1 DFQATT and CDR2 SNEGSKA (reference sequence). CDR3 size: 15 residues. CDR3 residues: CSAREGAGGNQPQHF. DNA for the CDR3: TGCAGTGCTAGAGAGGGAGCAGGCGGCAATCAGCCCCAGCATTTT.

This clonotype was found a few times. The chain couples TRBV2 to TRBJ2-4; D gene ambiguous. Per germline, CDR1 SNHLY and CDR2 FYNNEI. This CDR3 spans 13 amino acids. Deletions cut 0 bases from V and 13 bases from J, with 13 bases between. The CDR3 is CASSEAVPLGQYF. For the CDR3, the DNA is TGTGCCAGCAGTGAAGCGGTCCCATTGGGGCAGTACTTC.

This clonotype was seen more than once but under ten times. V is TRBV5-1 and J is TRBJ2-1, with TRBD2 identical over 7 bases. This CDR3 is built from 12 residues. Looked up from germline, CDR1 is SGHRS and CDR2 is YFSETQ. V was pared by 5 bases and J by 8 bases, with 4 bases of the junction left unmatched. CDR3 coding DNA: TGCGCCAGCAGGGGAGGGCGGGATGAGCAGTTCTTC. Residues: CASRGGRDEQFF.

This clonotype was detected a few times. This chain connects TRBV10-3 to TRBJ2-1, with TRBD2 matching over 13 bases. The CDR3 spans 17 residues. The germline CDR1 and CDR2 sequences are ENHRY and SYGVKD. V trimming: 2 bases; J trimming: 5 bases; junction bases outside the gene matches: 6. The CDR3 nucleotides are TGTGCCATCAGTGAGCCCGAGGGACTAGCGGGGAACAATGAGCAGTTCTTC. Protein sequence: CAISEPEGLAGNNEQFF.

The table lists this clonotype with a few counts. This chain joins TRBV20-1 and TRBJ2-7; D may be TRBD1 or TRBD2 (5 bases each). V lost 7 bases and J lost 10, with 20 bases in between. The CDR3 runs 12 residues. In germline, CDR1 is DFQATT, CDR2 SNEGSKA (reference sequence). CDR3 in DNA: TGCAGTGGGGGGAGCGGCCAAGAGACTCAGTACTTC. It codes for CSGGSGQETQYF.

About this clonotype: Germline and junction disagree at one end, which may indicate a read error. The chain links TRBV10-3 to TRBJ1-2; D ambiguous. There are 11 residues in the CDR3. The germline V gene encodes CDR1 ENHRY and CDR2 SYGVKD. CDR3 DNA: TGTGTCATCAGTGATGACTCCGGCCACACCTTC. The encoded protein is CVISDDSGHTF.

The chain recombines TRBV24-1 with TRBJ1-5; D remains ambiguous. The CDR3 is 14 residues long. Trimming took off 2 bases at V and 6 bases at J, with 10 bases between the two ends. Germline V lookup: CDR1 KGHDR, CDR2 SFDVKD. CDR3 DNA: TGTGCCACCAGTGATTCTGGACGGGTTCAGCCCCAGCATTTT. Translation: CATSDSGRVQPQHF.

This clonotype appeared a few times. For the CDR3, the DNA is TGCAGTGCTAGGCTAGACAGGGGGCCAGAGGAGACCCAGTACTTC. Its protein is CSARLDRGPEETQYF. The chain links TRBV20-1 to TRBJ2-5, with 10 bases aligning to TRBD1. CDR3 length: 15 residues. J lost 5 bases, V lost 3 bases, and 9 bases had no gene match. Germline CDR1 and CDR2: DFQATT and SNEGSKA (reference sequence).

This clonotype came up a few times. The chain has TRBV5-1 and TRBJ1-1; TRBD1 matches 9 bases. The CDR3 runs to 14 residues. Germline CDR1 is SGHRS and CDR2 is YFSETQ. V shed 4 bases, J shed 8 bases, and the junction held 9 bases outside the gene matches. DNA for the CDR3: TGCGCCAGCAGCATAAACACAGGGGGCCCAGAAGCTTTCTTT. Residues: CASSINTGGPEAFF.